The 10 T cell receptor beta chains below all came from one sample that was sequenced in a study of blood T cell repertoires in COVID-19. Using immunoSEQ multiplex PCR, the repertoire was profiled, and TCRdb retains in-frame clones only, with some absent. The sample lists 300,000 to 400,000 clones, roughly 87% occurring once. What was sequenced was PBMCs or T cells enriched from blood (not recorded which). These receptor sequences come from a woman aged 30 to 39 who had recovered from COVID-19.

The V call is TRBV12-5, the J call TRBJ1-1; D gene unclear. The germline V gene encodes CDR1 LGHNT and CDR2 FRNRAP. V was trimmed by 9 bases and J by 6 bases, leaving 14 bases between them. The CDR3 covers 12 residues. The CDR3 is CASRGWTAEAFF. CDR3 nucleotide sequence: TGTGCTAGCAGAGGGTGGACGGCTGAAGCTTTCTTT.

CDR3 region: CASLSSGITDTQYF. The DNA of the CDR3 is TGTGCCAGTTTATCTAGCGGGATCACAGATACGCAGTATTTT. The J gene is TRBJ2-3, the V gene TRBV14, with TRBD2 matching 9 bases. Germline V gene sequence: CDR1 SGHDN, CDR2 FVKESK. This CDR3 is 14 amino acids long. The trim removed 9 bases at V and 2 bases at J, leaving 6 bases unmatched.

The chain has TRBV12-3 or TRBV12-4 and TRBJ2-5; TRBD1 aligns across 7 bases. The CDR3 consists of 13 residues. The J segment lost 5 bases and the V segment lost 5 bases, leaving 5 bases of the junction unmatched. CDR3 amino acids: CASSPGQRETQYF. The CDR3 coding sequence is TGTGCCAGCAGTCCGGGACAGCGGGAGACCCAGTACTTC.

V and J are TRBV9 and TRBJ2-2, with TRBD1 matching 8 bases. The CDR3 sequence is 16 residues long. The J segment lost 7 bases and the V segment lost 4 bases, leaving 12 bases of the junction unmatched. The germline gives CDR1 SGDLS, CDR2 YYNGEE. In DNA form, the CDR3 reads TGTGCCAGCAGCTTGCCCGACAGGGGTGTGGTCGGGGAGCTGTTTTTT. Translated, it gives CASSLPDRGVVGELFF.

The chain joins TRBV3-1 (or the pseudogene TRBV3-2) to TRBJ2-3; D is perhaps TRBD1 (5 bases). Germline V gene lookup returns CDR1 LGHDT and CDR2 YNNKEL (reference sequence). V shed 0 bases and J shed 0 bases, with 7 bases lying between them. The CDR3 sequence is 15 residues long. Written as DNA, the CDR3 is TGTGCCAGCAGCCAAGATGGGGCTAGCACAGATACGCAGTATTTT. Its protein is CASSQDGASTDTQYF.

V usage is TRBV6-1 and J usage is TRBJ1-5; D is unresolved. V was trimmed by 1 base and J by 1 base, leaving 5 bases between them. The V gene's germline CDR1 is MNHNS and CDR2 SASEGT. The CDR3 length is 14 residues. As DNA, the CDR3 is TGTGCCAGCAGTGAAGTCTCGAGCAATCAGCCCCAGCATTTT. Protein: CASSEVSSNQPQHF.

The CDR3 sequence is CASSPRDKNTEAFF. In DNA, the CDR3 is TGTGCCAGCAGCCCCCGGGACAAGAACACTGAAGCTTTCTTT. The chain links TRBV13 to TRBJ1-1; tentatively, D is TRBD1 (6 bases). Germline CDR1 is PRHDT and CDR2 is FYEKMQ (reference sequence). Trimming pared 5 bases from V and 1 base from J, leaving 11 bases between. This CDR3 is 14 amino acids long.

V gene TRBV9 combines with J gene TRBJ2-5; the match to TRBD2 covers 7 bases. The CDR3 length is 15 residues. The V gene's germline CDR1 is SGDLS and CDR2 YYNGEE. Trimming took 4 bases from V and 1 from J; bases not matched to a gene: 7. The CDR3 DNA reads as TGTGCCAGCAGCCCGCGACTAGCAGTCCAAGAGACCCAGTACTTC. Protein: CASSPRLAVQETQYF.

J is TRBJ1-1 and V is TRBV7-8, with TRBD1 matching 8 bases. The CDR3 runs to 13 residues. The trim removed 5 bases at V and 6 bases at J, leaving 5 bases unmatched. Looked up from germline, CDR1 is SGHVS and CDR2 is FQNEAQ. The CDR3: CASSATGGPEAFF. The CDR3 nucleotides are TGTGCCAGCAGCGCTACAGGGGGGCCTGAAGCTTTCTTT.

This sequence joins TRBV28 and TRBJ1-4; perhaps TRBD1 as D (6 bases). V gave up 6 bases and J gave up 4 bases, with 15 bases separating them. The germline CDR1 and CDR2 sequences are MDHEN and SYDVKM. This CDR3 region has 15 residues. This CDR3 reads CASSTTTGGNEKLFF. The CDR3, as DNA: TGTGCCAGCAGCACCACGACAGGAGGTAATGAAAAACTGTTTTTT.